The rows below give T cell receptor beta chains drawn from one sample of a study of vaccination and CD4 T cells after COVID-19. Their cognate antigens are unknown. TCRdb re-called the PCR reads with MiXCR, one entry per CDR3 protein. The data contain fewer than 8,500 distinct CDR3 sequences, 46% of them singletons. Source material: CD4+ T cells from blood, cultured in vitro. Source of these receptors: a human donor in good health. Each CDR3 is given with its conserved first and last residue. Each record gives: D gene, J gene, clone size, V gene, CDR3 DNA, CDR3 protein. D genes are given only for firm matches. Not all rows give a size; the values are once, few, many and, for expanded clones, a class.

d_call: TRBD1; j_call: TRBJ1-1; clone_size: -; v_call: TRBV18; cdr3_nt: TGTGCCAGCTCACCAACGACAGGGGTGGACACTGAAGCTTTCTTT; cdr3_aa: CASSPTTGVDTEAFF
d_call: -; j_call: TRBJ1-5; clone_size: few; v_call: TRBV27; cdr3_nt: TGTGCCAGCAGTCCGAGTAGCAATCAGCCCCAGCATTTT; cdr3_aa: CASSPSSNQPQHF
d_call: -; j_call: TRBJ1-5; clone_size: -; v_call: TRBV20-1; cdr3_nt: TGCAGTGCTAGAAGCTTAAGTAGCAATCAGCCCCAGCATTTT; cdr3_aa: CSARSLSSNQPQHF
d_call: -; j_call: TRBJ2-3; clone_size: -; v_call: TRBV20-1; cdr3_nt: TGCAGTGCTAGCGGGGCCACAGATACGCAGTATTTT; cdr3_aa: CSASGATDTQYF
d_call: -; j_call: TRBJ1-1; clone_size: few; v_call: TRBV20-1; cdr3_nt: TGCAGTGCAACACCTTGGTTCACTGAAGCTTTCTTT; cdr3_aa: CSATPWFTEAFF
d_call: -; j_call: TRBJ1-5; clone_size: -; v_call: TRBV19; cdr3_nt: TGTGCCAGTAAGGGAGTGCGTTGGAATCAGCCCCAGCATTTT; cdr3_aa: CASKGVRWNQPQHF
d_call: -; j_call: TRBJ2-4; clone_size: large; v_call: TRBV6-1; cdr3_nt: TGTGCCAGCCACCCCGACCGAGCCAAAAACATTCAGTACTTC; cdr3_aa: CASHPDRAKNIQYF
d_call: -; j_call: TRBJ1-5; clone_size: -; v_call: TRBV6-1; cdr3_nt: TGTGCCAGCAGCCCCAGGGGAAAGGGGCCCCACCAGCCCCAGCATTTT; cdr3_aa: CASSPRGKGPHQPQHF
d_call: -; j_call: TRBJ2-3; clone_size: few; v_call: TRBV7-2; cdr3_nt: TGTGCCAGCAGCTTAGCATTCGACAGCACAGATACGCAGTATTTT; cdr3_aa: CASSLAFDSTDTQYF
d_call: -; j_call: TRBJ1-5; clone_size: -; v_call: TRBV6-1; cdr3_nt: TGTGCCAGCCGCAGAAACAGACCCGATCAGCCCCAGCATTTT; cdr3_aa: CASRRNRPDQPQHF
d_call: -; j_call: TRBJ1-1; clone_size: -; v_call: TRBV24-1; cdr3_nt: TGTGCCACCAGTGATTTTCTAGGGTTCACTGAAGCTTTCTTT; cdr3_aa: CATSDFLGFTEAFF
d_call: TRBD1; j_call: TRBJ2-1; clone_size: -; v_call: TRBV7-7; cdr3_nt: TGTGCCAGCAGCCCGGGACAGGGGGTTATAAATGAGCAGTTCTTC; cdr3_aa: CASSPGQGVINEQFF
d_call: -; j_call: TRBJ2-5; clone_size: -; v_call: TRBV21-1; cdr3_nt: TGTGCCAGCTTTAGTTGGTCGGGGGAAGAGACCCAGTACTTC; cdr3_aa: CASFSWSGEETQYF
d_call: -; j_call: TRBJ2-7; clone_size: -; v_call: TRBV6-1; cdr3_nt: TGTGCCAGCAGTGGGCAGAAGGCCTACGAGCAGTACTTC; cdr3_aa: CASSGQKAYEQYF
d_call: -; j_call: TRBJ1-5; clone_size: -; v_call: TRBV12-3/TRBV12-4; cdr3_nt: TGTGCCAGCAGTTTAGTTTTAGGCGATCAGCCCCAGCATTTT; cdr3_aa: CASSLVLGDQPQHF
d_call: TRBD2; j_call: TRBJ2-3; clone_size: -; v_call: TRBV19; cdr3_nt: TGTGCCAGTAGTATTCTCGGACTAGCAGTGTCGCAGTATTTT; cdr3_aa: CASSILGLAVSQYF
d_call: TRBD2; j_call: TRBJ2-5; clone_size: medium-sized; v_call: TRBV11-2; cdr3_nt: TGTGCCAGCAGCTACCGGGGGGGAATGGGGGAGACCCAGTACTTC; cdr3_aa: CASSYRGGMGETQYF
d_call: -; j_call: TRBJ2-5; clone_size: -; v_call: TRBV4-2; cdr3_nt: TGTGCCAGCAGCCAAGATCAGGGTAGGAGGGGAGTGACCCAGTACTTC; cdr3_aa: CASSQDQGRRGVTQYF
d_call: -; j_call: TRBJ1-1; clone_size: few; v_call: TRBV7-6; cdr3_nt: TGTGCCAGCAGCCCGAGCGTACAGACGAACACTGAAGCTTTCTTT; cdr3_aa: CASSPSVQTNTEAFF
d_call: -; j_call: TRBJ1-5; clone_size: few; v_call: TRBV7-2; cdr3_nt: TGTGCCAGCAGCCTCGGGTCGTATAATCAGCCCCAGCATTTT; cdr3_aa: CASSLGSYNQPQHF
d_call: -; j_call: TRBJ2-3; clone_size: -; v_call: TRBV6-1; cdr3_nt: TGTGCCAGCAGTGTTAGGTGGACAGATACGCAGTATTTT; cdr3_aa: CASSVRWTDTQYF
d_call: -; j_call: TRBJ2-5; clone_size: -; v_call: TRBV18; cdr3_nt: TGTGCCAGCTCACCGCAGCCAGAGACCCAGTACTTC; cdr3_aa: CASSPQPETQYF
d_call: TRBD1; j_call: TRBJ1-2; clone_size: -; v_call: TRBV28; cdr3_nt: TGTGCCAGCAGTTCCACAGGGGTACGGGGCTACACCTTC; cdr3_aa: CASSSTGVRGYTF
d_call: -; j_call: TRBJ2-6; clone_size: -; v_call: TRBV2; cdr3_nt: TGTGCCAGCAGTGGGGCCAACGTCCTGACTTTC; cdr3_aa: CASSGANVLTF
d_call: -; j_call: TRBJ2-2; clone_size: few; v_call: TRBV2; cdr3_nt: TGTGCCAGCAGTGCATCCGGGACCCGCGCCGGGGAGCTGTTTTTT; cdr3_aa: CASSASGTRAGELFF
d_call: TRBD1; j_call: TRBJ2-1; clone_size: once; v_call: TRBV7-3; cdr3_nt: TGTGCCAGCAGCTCCACAGGGGTGGTTCATAATGAGCAGTTCTTC; cdr3_aa: CASSSTGVVHNEQFF
d_call: -; j_call: TRBJ1-2; clone_size: -; v_call: TRBV19; cdr3_nt: TGTGCCAGTAGTATAACGCCCACGCCCAGGGTGGCTAATGGCTACACCTTC; cdr3_aa: CASSITPTPRVANGYTF
d_call: TRBD2; j_call: TRBJ2-5; clone_size: -; v_call: TRBV5-5; cdr3_nt: TGTGCCAGCAGCTTGGAAGGGTTAGCGGGGGGGGAGACCCAGTACTTC; cdr3_aa: CASSLEGLAGGETQYF
d_call: TRBD1; j_call: TRBJ2-1; clone_size: -; v_call: TRBV27; cdr3_nt: TGTGCCAGCAGTTTGACAGGGAATGGCGATGAGCAGTTCTTC; cdr3_aa: CASSLTGNGDEQFF
d_call: TRBD1; j_call: TRBJ1-2; clone_size: few; v_call: TRBV24-1; cdr3_nt: TGTGCCACCAGCGGGACAGGGGATGGCTACACCTTC; cdr3_aa: CATSGTGDGYTF
d_call: -; j_call: TRBJ1-2; clone_size: few; v_call: TRBV7-9; cdr3_nt: TGTGCCAGCAGCTCTAGTAACTATGGCTACACCTTC; cdr3_aa: CASSSSNYGYTF
d_call: -; j_call: TRBJ2-1; clone_size: -; v_call: TRBV6-5; cdr3_nt: TGTGCCAGCAGTTCGGGATCCTTCAATGAGCAGTTCTTC; cdr3_aa: CASSSGSFNEQFF
d_call: -; j_call: TRBJ1-1; clone_size: few; v_call: TRBV20-1; cdr3_nt: TGCAGTGCTAGAGATCCAGCGAACACTGAAGCTTTCTTT; cdr3_aa: CSARDPANTEAFF
d_call: -; j_call: TRBJ1-1; clone_size: -; v_call: TRBV20-1; cdr3_nt: TGCAGTGCTACAAGGGGGGTCATGAACACTGAAGCTTTCTTT; cdr3_aa: CSATRGVMNTEAFF
d_call: -; j_call: TRBJ1-1; clone_size: -; v_call: TRBV28; cdr3_nt: TGTGCCAGCAGTCAAGGACAGTCTGAAGCTTTCTTT; cdr3_aa: CASSQGQSEAFF
d_call: TRBD1; j_call: TRBJ2-5; clone_size: once; v_call: TRBV7-6; cdr3_nt: TGTGCCAGCAGCTCACCCGGGACAGGGTCTGGGGAAGAGACCCAGTACTTC; cdr3_aa: CASSSPGTGSGEETQYF
d_call: -; j_call: TRBJ2-1; clone_size: medium-sized; v_call: TRBV7-2; cdr3_nt: TGTGCCAGCAGCTTTGCCCTCCTGTCCGCAGATGAGCAGTTCTTC; cdr3_aa: CASSFALLSADEQFF
d_call: -; j_call: TRBJ2-5; clone_size: -; v_call: TRBV7-2; cdr3_nt: TGTGCCAGCAGTCCCAAAAACCAAGAGACCCAGTACTTC; cdr3_aa: CASSPKNQETQYF
d_call: TRBD2; j_call: TRBJ2-5; clone_size: few; v_call: TRBV6-1; cdr3_nt: TGTGCCAGCAGTGAACTAGCGGGGGGGCAAGAGACCCAGTACTTC; cdr3_aa: CASSELAGGQETQYF
d_call: -; j_call: TRBJ1-2; clone_size: few; v_call: TRBV29-1; cdr3_nt: TGCAGCGTTGGGGTGCTAGCCATGGACTATGGCTACACCTTC; cdr3_aa: CSVGVLAMDYGYTF
d_call: -; j_call: TRBJ2-3; clone_size: -; v_call: TRBV5-1; cdr3_nt: TGCGCCAGCAGCTGGGCACGGGGGACTGACACAGATACGCAGTATTTT; cdr3_aa: CASSWARGTDTDTQYF
d_call: -; j_call: TRBJ1-6; clone_size: few; v_call: TRBV6-1; cdr3_nt: TGTGCCAGCATGCAGGGGAATTCACCCCTCCACTTT; cdr3_aa: CASMQGNSPLHF
d_call: -; j_call: TRBJ2-1; clone_size: -; v_call: TRBV25-1; cdr3_nt: TGTGCCAGCAGTTTGGGGGGTTTGAATGAGCAGTTCTTC; cdr3_aa: CASSLGGLNEQFF
d_call: TRBD1; j_call: TRBJ1-5; clone_size: -; v_call: TRBV19; cdr3_nt: TGTGCCAGTAGTACCGGGACAGGAGACAATCAGCCCCAGCATTTT; cdr3_aa: CASSTGTGDNQPQHF
d_call: -; j_call: TRBJ1-1; clone_size: -; v_call: TRBV6-1; cdr3_nt: TGTGCCAGCACTACAAGAGGGACTGAAGCTTTCTTT; cdr3_aa: CASTTRGTEAFF
d_call: -; j_call: TRBJ1-1; clone_size: -; v_call: TRBV10-1; cdr3_nt: TGCGCCAGCAGTGAGTCGCCAGGGAACACTGAAGCTTTCTTT; cdr3_aa: CASSESPGNTEAFF
d_call: -; j_call: TRBJ1-6; clone_size: few; v_call: TRBV10-3; cdr3_nt: TGTGCCACCAGCTTGGATGGCAGGGCTTCACCCCTCCACTTT; cdr3_aa: CATSLDGRASPLHF
d_call: TRBD1; j_call: TRBJ1-3; clone_size: -; v_call: TRBV6-1; cdr3_nt: TGTGCCAGCAGTGGACAGGGAAAGGGCACCATATATTTT; cdr3_aa: CASSGQGKGTIYF
d_call: TRBD2; j_call: TRBJ2-5; clone_size: -; v_call: TRBV20-1; cdr3_nt: TGCAGTGCTGGACGGGGGGAGGGTGCTAGAACCCAGTACTTC; cdr3_aa: CSAGRGEGARTQYF